This TCR beta chain was obtained from a study of blood T cell repertoires in COVID-19. Study overall: The United States, Italy and Spain supplied acute and convalescent COVID-19 samples. PBMCs, B-cell-depleted T cells, or T cells were the source of the cDNA or gDNA that made up the material.

Authors' processing steps: Amplification of reference gene primers was used by the study to estimate nucleated cell counts. Sequencing used immunoSEQ multiplex PCR; TCRdb keeps in-frame clones, though not all of them. V, J and clone size were drawn from that table, and D and trimming were deduced from the DNA. The sample shows fewer than 500,000 clones, around 89% of them seen only once. Sequencing was performed on peripheral blood. This sequence was found in a woman aged 25-40 years with acute or convalescent COVID-19.

CDR3 coding DNA: TGCGCCAGCAGCTTGGACGGGAGGGGTGCAGCTTTCTTT. Its translation: CASSLDGRGAAFF. V and J are TRBV5-1 and TRBJ1-1; D is perhaps TRBD1 (5 bases). This CDR3 contains 13 residues. Germline V gives CDR1 SGHRS, CDR2 YFSETQ. The V end lost 0 bases, the J end lost 10 bases, and 13 bases lay between the germline ends.